This paragraph reports one TCR beta chain. What it recognizes is unknown. The sample is drawn from a study of OX40 agonist ivuxolimab in advanced cancers. Study-wide background: Dosing consisted of intravenous ivuxolimab at 0.01 to 10 mg/kg every 2 weeks. Among those enrolled, mean age was about 58 years (range 23 to 79) and 82.7% were male. Study-level results: Some patients who did not respond also had low normalized T-cell clonal expansion. CD8+ T cells were the subset that, on average, had more expanded clones than CD4+.

Clones were read by immunoSEQ multiplex PCR, and TCRdb kept only the in-frame ones, dropping some. The table records around 72,000 clones, roughly 84% of them present only once. The CDR3 is 15 amino acids. The junction had 4 bases not matched to a gene; V was cut back by 1 base and J by 4 bases. Germline values: CDR1 SGHVT, CDR2 SQSDAQ. The material sequenced was CD4+ or CD8+ T cells sorted from blood, taken in a trial of the OX40 agonist ivuxolimab. The chain joins TRBV7-4 to TRBJ2-7, with 10 bases identical to TRBD1. This sequence was found in an adult with an advanced solid tumor such as melanoma, head and neck, liver or kidney cancer. DNA for the CDR3: TGTGCCAGCAGCTTAGGACAGGGGGCCTTGTACGAGCAGTACTTC. As protein: CASSLGQGALYEQYF.